Below are 27 T cell receptor beta chains sequenced from a single sample in a study of T cell responses to AZD1222 COVID-19 vaccine. Sequenced by immunoSEQ multiplex PCR; TCRdb stores in-frame clones only, minus some. The sample records 80,000 to 100,000 clones, 70% to 90% being singletons. The sample in question was peripheral blood, obtained 28 days after the second AZD1222 dose. The receptors were gathered from an adult who received the AZD1222 COVID-19 vaccine.

The gene calls are TRBV7-6 and TRBJ2-5, with TRBD1 matching over 8 bases. Germline V gene sequence: CDR1 SGHVS, CDR2 FNYEAQ. The CDR3 consists of 14 residues. J gave up 4 bases and V 2 bases, and 3 bases lay outside the gene matches. CDR3 protein: CASSLFQGAETQYF. Written as DNA, the CDR3 is TGTGCCAGCAGCTTATTCCAGGGGGCAGAGACCCAGTACTTC.

The chain is built from TRBV6-4 and TRBJ2-1; TRBD1 agrees at 7 bases. J was trimmed by 9 bases and V by 5 bases; bases with no gene match: 7. The CDR3 consists of 13 residues. Germline CDR1 and CDR2: MRHNA and SNTAGT. The DNA of the CDR3 is TGTGCCAGCAGTTTAGACAGGGTCACTGAGCAGTTCTTC. Its translation: CASSLDRVTEQFF.

Points on this clone: Other DNA sequences of this sample code for an identical CDR3. The gene calls are TRBV12-3 or TRBV12-4 and TRBJ1-2; possibly TRBD1 for D (6 bases). V shed 6 bases and J shed 8 bases, with 13 bases lying between them. The CDR3 extends over 12 amino acids. CDR3 in DNA: TGTGCCAGCAGAACACAGGGCGGCGGCTACACCTTC. The encoded protein is CASRTQGGGYTF.

The chain recombines TRBV7-8 with TRBJ2-5, with D perhaps given as TRBD1 or TRBD2 (5 bases each). V was cut by 5 bases and J by 5 bases, with 15 bases left in between. The CDR3 spans 14 residues. Germline V gene lookup returns CDR1 SGHVS and CDR2 FQNEAQ. CDR3 coding DNA: TGTGCCAGCAGCCCCTTCGGGGCTTGGGAGACCCAGTACTTC. Translating it yields CASSPFGAWETQYF.

This clone was counted only a few times. The chain combines TRBV7-8 with TRBJ1-1; D unresolved. Trimming pared 1 base from V and 0 bases from J, leaving 3 bases between. Germline-derived CDR1 and CDR2 are SGHVS and FQNEAQ. The CDR3 contains 13 residues. Written as DNA, the CDR3 is TGTGCCAGCAGCTTAGATATGAACACTGAAGCTTTCTTT. This sequence encodes CASSLDMNTEAFF.

In its sample, this clone was seen once. The DNA for the CDR3 is TGTGCCAGCAGTTCGACTAGCGGGAGGCGTCGTTATTTT. This sequence encodes CASSSTSGRRRYF. This chain links TRBV6-2 or TRBV6-3 with TRBJ2-3; 13 bases are a match to TRBD2. The CDR3 is 13 amino acids. The V gene end was trimmed by 4 bases and the J gene end by 15 bases; junction bases not matched to a gene: 7. Germline CDR1 and CDR2: MNHEY and SVGEGT.

The CDR3: CASSPSLDRDYGYTF. Written as DNA, the CDR3 is TGTGCCAGCTCACCTTCCCTCGACAGGGACTATGGCTACACCTTC. The chain joins TRBV18 to TRBJ1-2; 7 bases match TRBD1. J lost 3 bases, V lost 3 bases, and 7 bases had no gene match. From germline, CDR1 is KGHSH and CDR2 LQKENI. This CDR3 comprises 15 residues. Full variable domain (rest looked up from reference TRBV18 and TRBJ1-2): NAGVMQNPRHLVRRRGQEARLRCSPMKGHSHVYWYRQLPEEGLKFMVYLQKENIIDESGMPKERFSAEFPKEGPSILRIQQVVRGDSAAYFCASSPSLDRDYGYTFGSGTRLTVV.

The chain has TRBV27 and TRBJ1-2, with 9 nucleotides matching TRBD1. The V and J ends lost 5 bases and 8 bases, in that order; junction bases with no gene match: 6. Looked up from germline, CDR1 is MNHEY and CDR2 is SMNVEV (reference sequence). The CDR3 runs to 13 residues. The CDR3 bases are TGTGCCAGCAGTAGGGACAGGGTATTAGGCTACACCTTC. Amino acids: CASSRDRVLGYTF.

There are a few counts of this clone. This CDR3 is CASSRGSLGSPLHF. CDR3 in DNA: TGCGCCAGCAGCCGGGGAAGCCTGGGGTCACCCCTCCACTTT. The chain is built from TRBV4-1 and TRBJ1-6; no firm D call. Germline V gene lookup returns CDR1 MGHRA and CDR2 YSYEKL. The ends were cut back, 4 bases at V and 10 bases at J, with 14 bases in the middle. This CDR3 spans 14 amino acids.

The gene calls are TRBV27 and TRBJ1-1; D gene ambiguous. Between the trimmed V and J ends, which lost 7 bases and 3 bases, there was a span of 12 bases. This CDR3 has 13 residues. Germline CDR1 reads MNHEY; CDR2 reads SMNVEV (reference sequence). The CDR3 DNA is TGTGCCAGCACCTCCGCTTTGTACACTGAAGCTTTCTTT. Protein: CASTSALYTEAFF.

The chain joins TRBV19 to TRBJ2-1, with a weak D call TRBD2 (7 bases). The CDR3 spans 16 residues. The germline V and J ends were trimmed by 1 base and 3 bases, with 13 bases remaining between them. Germline CDR1 and CDR2: LNHDA and SQIVND (reference sequence). The chain's CDR3 is CASSIARGADYNEQFF. CDR3 nucleotides: TGTGCCAGTAGTATAGCCCGGGGGGCGGACTACAATGAGCAGTTCTTC.

The V and J genes are TRBV14 and TRBJ1-1, with D unclear. Germline V CDR1 and CDR2: SGHDN, FVKESK. The CDR3 extends over 13 amino acids. V lost 5 bases and J 7 bases, leaving 14 bases between the germline ends. DNA for the CDR3: TGTGCCAGCAGCTATGATCCGGCATATGAAGCTTTCTTT. Translating gives CASSYDPAYEAFF. Supplemented by reference TRBV14 and TRBJ1-1, the full variable domain reads EAGVTQFPSHSVIEKGQTVTLRCDPISGHDNLYWYRRVMGKEIKFLLHFVKESKQDESGMPNNRFLAERTGGTYSTLKVQPAELEDSGVYFCASSYDPAYEAFFGQGTRLTVV.

The V and J genes are TRBV2 and TRBJ2-2; no reliable D call. Germline V gene sequence: CDR1 SNHLY, CDR2 FYNNEI. CDR3 length equals 14 residues. V was trimmed by 4 bases and J by 1 base, leaving 7 bases between them. CDR3 sequence (DNA): TGTGCCAGCAGTGTTGTTAGGAACACCGGGGAGCTGTTTTTT. Its translation: CASSVVRNTGELFF.

In this sample, this clone turned up a few times. The chain couples TRBV11-3 to TRBJ2-1; 9 bases align to TRBD1. The CDR3 is made up of 15 amino acids. In germline, CDR1 is SGHNT, CDR2 YENEEA. The ends lost 5 bases at V and 8 bases at J; junction bases unmatched: 10. CDR3 sequence reads: CASSPTTGGAHEQFF. CDR3 coding DNA: TGTGCCAGCAGCCCAACGACAGGGGGGGCACATGAGCAGTTCTTC. The full variable domain, in which reference TRBV11-3 and TRBJ2-1 provide the parts outside the CDR3, is EAGVVQSPRYKIIEKKQPVAFWCNPISGHNTLYWYLQNLGQGPELLIRYENEEAVDDSQLPKDRFSAERLKGVDSTLKIQPAELGDSAVYLCASSPTTGGAHEQFFGPGTRLTVL.

The chain combines TRBV10-3 with TRBJ2-3; 10 bases match TRBD2. The CDR3 has 15 residues. V was clipped by 6 bases and J by 1 base; unmatched bases: 4. Germline V lookup: CDR1 ENHRY, CDR2 SYGVKD. The CDR3 sequence is CAIRAGLAGTDTQYF. The DNA for the CDR3 is TGTGCCATCAGAGCCGGACTAGCGGGCACAGATACGCAGTATTTT.

The chain combines TRBV13 with TRBJ1-2; D ambiguous. The CDR3 spans 12 residues. CDR1 PRHDT and CDR2 FYEKMQ come from the germline V gene (reference sequence). V was pared by 5 bases and J by 8 bases, with 12 bases between. Written as DNA, the CDR3 is TGTGCCAGCAGCCAAAATCAGAACGGCTACACCTTC. This sequence encodes CASSQNQNGYTF.

The CDR3 nucleotides read TGTGCCAGCAGTGAACAAGTTCAGGGGGAGACCCAGTACTTC. Its protein product is CASSEQVQGETQYF. This chain uses TRBV6-1 with TRBJ2-5; the D gene is possibly TRBD1 (6 bases). The germline V gene has CDR1 MNHNS and CDR2 SASEGT. V was shortened by 2 bases and J by 5 bases, with 12 bases between the two germline ends. There are 14 residues in the CDR3.

This clone occurred once. This chain joins TRBV28 and TRBJ1-5; D not resolved. Deletions cut 6 bases from V and 11 bases from J, with 8 bases between. Per germline, CDR1 MDHEN and CDR2 SYDVKM. The CDR3 totals 10 residues. CDR3 nucleotides: TGTGCCAGCAGAAACGAGGCCCAGCATTTT. Translated, it gives CASRNEAQHF.

The V gene is TRBV12-3 or TRBV12-4, the J gene TRBJ1-4; tentatively, D is TRBD1 (5 bases). The CDR3 loop spans 13 amino acids. The V gene lost 2 bases and the J gene lost 8 bases, with 9 bases spanning the gap. CDR3 loop: CASSLNGAEKLFF. In nucleotides, the CDR3 is TGTGCCAGCAGTTTAAATGGGGCGGAAAAACTGTTTTTT.

V and J are TRBV28 and TRBJ2-3; a weak D match, TRBD1 (6 bases). The CDR3 loop spans 16 amino acids. Trimming took off 3 bases at V and 0 bases at J, with 13 bases between the two ends. The germline V gene has CDR1 MDHEN and CDR2 SYDVKM. CDR3 nucleotides: TGTGCCAGCAGTTTTCCGGACAGACCGAGCACAGATACGCAGTATTTT. Encoded protein: CASSFPDRPSTDTQYF.

The sample holds one count of this clone. The V call is TRBV12-3 or TRBV12-4, the J call TRBJ2-4; 7 bases are shared with TRBD2. The CDR3 sequence is 13 residues long. V shed 8 bases and J 7 bases; nucleotides not matched to a gene: 8. CDR3 bases: TGTGCCAGCCGTACTGGGGGGGGGAACATTCAGTACTTC. This codes for CASRTGGGNIQYF.

The chain has TRBV28 and TRBJ2-1; 9 bases match TRBD1. In germline, CDR1 is MDHEN, CDR2 SYDVKM. The J segment lost 5 bases and the V segment lost 6 bases, leaving 8 bases of the junction unmatched. The CDR3 has 15 amino acids. The chain's CDR3 is CASRYPGTGNNEQFF. CDR3 nucleotides: TGTGCCAGCAGATACCCCGGGACAGGGAACAATGAGCAGTTCTTC.

The CDR3: CASSPDRGVEQYV. The CDR3 DNA sequence: TGTGCCAGCTCACCGGACAGGGGCGTCGAGCAGTACGTC. This sequence joins TRBV18 and TRBJ2-7; 9 nucleotides agree with TRBD1. The CDR3 is 13 residues long. Germline lookup yields CDR1 KGHSH and CDR2 LQKENI. Trimming removed 3 bases from V and 6 bases from J; junction bases left unmatched: 3.

The J gene is TRBJ2-5, the V gene TRBV19, with 13 positions matching TRBD2. The V segment lost 6 bases and the J segment 5 bases; nucleotides outside the gene matches: 6. The CDR3 is 15 residues long. Germline CDR1 is LNHDA and CDR2 is SQIVND (reference sequence). CDR3 DNA: TGTGCCAGTAGCTCAACTAGCGGGAGGGGGGAGACCCAGTACTTC. It codes for CASSSTSGRGETQYF. The variable domain in full, completed from reference TRBV19 and TRBJ2-5, reads DGGITQSPKYLFRKEGQNVTLSCEQNLNHDAMYWYRQDPGQGLRLIYYSQIVNDFQKGDIAEGYSVSREKKESFPLTVTSAQKNPTAFYLCASSSTSGRGETQYFGPGTRLLVL.

The chain joins TRBV5-5 to TRBJ2-7, with 7 positions matching TRBD1. The CDR3 loop spans 14 amino acids. Germline assignment: CDR1 SGHKS and CDR2 YYEKEE (reference sequence). Trimming at V came to 6 bases and at J to 4 bases, leaving 10 bases not matched to a gene. The CDR3 protein is CASTSFPGQYEQYV. DNA for the CDR3: TGTGCCAGCACTTCCTTCCCGGGACAGTACGAGCAGTACGTC.

The count of this clone is one. This rearrangement joins TRBV27 to TRBJ1-1, with unresolved D. The CDR3 sequence is 14 residues long. CDR1 MNHEY and CDR2 SMNVEV come from the germline V gene (reference sequence). V was pared by 2 bases and J by 0 bases, with 7 bases between. In DNA form, the CDR3 reads TGTGCCAGCAGTTTAGGCCGGTTGAACACTGAAGCTTTCTTT. Encoded protein: CASSLGRLNTEAFF.

This sequence joins TRBV7-9 and TRBJ1-1; D unclear. In germline, CDR1 is SEHNR, CDR2 FQNEAQ (reference sequence). V shed 1 base and J shed 0 bases, with 6 bases lying between them. This CDR3 comprises 14 residues. CDR3 in amino acids: CASSLGSLNTEAFF. CDR3 DNA: TGTGCCAGCAGCTTAGGCAGTCTGAACACTGAAGCTTTCTTT.